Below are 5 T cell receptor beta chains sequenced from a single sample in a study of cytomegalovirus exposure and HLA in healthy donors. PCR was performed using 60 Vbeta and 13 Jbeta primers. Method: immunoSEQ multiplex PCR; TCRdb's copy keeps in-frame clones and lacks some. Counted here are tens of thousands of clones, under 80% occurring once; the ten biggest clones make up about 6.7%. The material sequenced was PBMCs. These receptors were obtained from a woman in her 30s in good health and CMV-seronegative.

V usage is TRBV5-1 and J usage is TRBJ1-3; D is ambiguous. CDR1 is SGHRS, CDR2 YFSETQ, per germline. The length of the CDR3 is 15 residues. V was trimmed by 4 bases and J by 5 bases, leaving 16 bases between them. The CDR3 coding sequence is TGCGCCAGCAGCCCTGGGGAGGCTACGAGAAACACCATATATTTT. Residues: CASSPGEATRNTIYF.

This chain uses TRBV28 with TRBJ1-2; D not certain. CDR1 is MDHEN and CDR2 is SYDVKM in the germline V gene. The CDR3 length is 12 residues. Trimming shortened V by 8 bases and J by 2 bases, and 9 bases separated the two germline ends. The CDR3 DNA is TGTGCCAGCTTCGACGGGAACTATGGCTACACCTTC. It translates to CASFDGNYGYTF.

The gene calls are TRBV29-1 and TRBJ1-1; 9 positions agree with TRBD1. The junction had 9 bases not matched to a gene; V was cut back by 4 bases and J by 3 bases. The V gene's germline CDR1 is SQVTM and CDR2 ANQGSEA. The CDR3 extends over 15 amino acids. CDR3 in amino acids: CSVATGGRVDTEAFF. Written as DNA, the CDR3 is TGCAGCGTTGCGACAGGGGGTCGAGTGGACACTGAAGCTTTCTTT. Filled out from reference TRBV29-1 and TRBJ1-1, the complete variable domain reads SAVISQKPSRDICQRGTSLTIQCQVDSQVTMMFWYRQQPGQSLTLIATANQGSEATYESGFVIDKFPISRPNLTFSTLTVSNMSPEDSSIYLCSVATGGRVDTEAFFGQGTRLTVV.

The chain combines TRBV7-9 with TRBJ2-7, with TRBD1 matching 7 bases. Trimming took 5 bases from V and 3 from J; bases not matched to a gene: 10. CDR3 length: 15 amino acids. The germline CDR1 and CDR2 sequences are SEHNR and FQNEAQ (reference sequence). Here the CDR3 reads CASSPRQGRGYEQYF. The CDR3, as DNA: TGTGCCAGCAGCCCGAGACAGGGAAGGGGCTACGAGCAGTACTTC.

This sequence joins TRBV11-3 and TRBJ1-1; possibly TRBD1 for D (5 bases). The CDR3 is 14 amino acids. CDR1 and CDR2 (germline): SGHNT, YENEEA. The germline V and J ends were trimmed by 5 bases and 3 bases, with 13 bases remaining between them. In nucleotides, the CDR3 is TGTGCCAGCAGCCCGCGGTCCAGGGACACTGAAGCTTTCTTT. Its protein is CASSPRSRDTEAFF.